The rows below give T cell receptor beta chains drawn from one sample of a study of shared clonotypes between healthy human individuals. The table came from immunoSEQ multiplex PCR; TCRdb's copy has only in-frame clones and leaves some out. The sample contains about 610,000 clones, 97% of which appear only once. Sequenced material: naive CD4+ T cells sorted from blood. The receptors shown here come from a woman aged 25-40 years in good health. The CDR3 runs from the conserved cysteine through the conserved F or W. The D gene is left open where the match is weak. Part of the rows lack a size; the others show once, few, many or a class for expanded clones.

size,length,D,J,V,DNA,CDR3
.,15,TRBD2,TRBJ2-7,TRBV27,TGTGCCAGCAGTTTATCTCGGACTAGAACTTACGAGCAGTACTTC,CASSLSRTRTYEQYF
.,16,.,TRBJ2-7,TRBV15,TGTGCCACTATGTCTCTTTTGGGGGTGTACCCCTACGAGCAGTACTTC,CATMSLLGVYPYEQYF
.,13,.,TRBJ2-3,TRBV30,TGTGCCTGGCGGGTCCAAGACACAGATACGCAGTATTTT,CAWRVQDTDTQYF
once,15,TRBD1,TRBJ1-2,TRBV2,TGTGCCAGCAGAACCGGGACAGGGGTAGGGAGTGGCTACACCTTC,CASRTGTGVGSGYTF
.,14,.,TRBJ2-7,TRBV27,TGTGCCAGCAGACCGGGACCCCTGCCCTACGAGCAGTACTTC,CASRPGPLPYEQYF
.,15,TRBD1,TRBJ2-1,TRBV11-2,TGTGCCAGCAGCTTTGGGACAGGGGCCTACAATGAGCAGTTCTTC,CASSFGTGAYNEQFF
.,14,TRBD1,TRBJ2-7,TRBV28,TGTGCCAGCAGGGGACAGGGCCTTTCCTACGAGCAGTACTTC,CASRGQGLSYEQYF
.,14,.,TRBJ2-7,TRBV5-6,TGTGCCAGCAGCTTGGCCGGGAGTCTCTACGAGCAGTACTTC,CASSLAGSLYEQYF
.,13,TRBD2,TRBJ2-7,TRBV11-2,TGTGCCAGCAGCCGGACGGGGGGCTACGAGCAGTACTTC,CASSRTGGYEQYF
.,15,TRBD1,TRBJ2-7,TRBV19,TGTGCCAGTAGCGGCCCGGGACAGGGCTCCTACGAGCAGTACTTC,CASSGPGQGSYEQYF
.,10,.,TRBJ1-3,TRBV10-1,TGCGCCAGCAGTAGAAACACCATATATTTT,CASSRNTIYF
once,17,TRBD2,TRBJ2-3,TRBV5-1,TGCGCCAGCAGTTCCGCCTTGACTAGCGTATACACAGATACGCAGTATTTT,CASSSALTSVYTDTQYF
.,14,.,TRBJ2-5,TRBV6-5,TGTGCCAGCAGTTACTCGAAGCCACGGGGGACCCAGTACTTC,CASSYSKPRGTQYF